These 5 T cell receptor beta chains originate from one sample sequenced in a study of blood T cell repertoires in COVID-19. Generated by immunoSEQ multiplex PCR, the TCRdb table keeps only in-frame clones and is missing some. The data contain about 130,000 clones, 81% of them singletons. Sequencing was carried out using peripheral blood. The receptors were sampled from a young man with COVID-19, enrolled during active disease.

The chain carries TRBV27 and TRBJ2-3, with 10 bases aligning to TRBD2. CDR1 is MNHEY, CDR2 SMNVEV, per germline (reference sequence). V gave up 5 bases and J gave up 6 bases; unmatched junction bases: 5. This CDR3 comprises 14 residues. The DNA for the CDR3 is TGTGCCAGCAGTATCAGCGGGGGGGCGGATACGCAGTATTTT. It is translated as CASSISGGADTQYF.

The chain joins TRBV24-1 to TRBJ1-2; 10 bases fit TRBD1. The V segment lost 4 bases and the J segment 4 bases; nucleotides outside the gene matches: 8. CDR1 is KGHDR, CDR2 SFDVKD, per germline. The CDR3 consists of 16 residues. In DNA, the CDR3 is TGTGCCACCAGTGACCGGGGACAGGGGAGCGGCTATGGCTACACCTTC. Amino acids: CATSDRGQGSGYGYTF.

The V gene is TRBV19, the J gene TRBJ1-1; 7 positions match TRBD1. Trimming removed 7 bases from V and 4 bases from J; junction bases left unmatched: 9. The CDR3 runs to 14 residues. Germline V lookup: CDR1 LNHDA, CDR2 SQIVND (reference sequence). The CDR3: CASTRQGQGTEAFF. The CDR3 DNA sequence: TGTGCCAGTACAAGACAGGGACAAGGCACTGAAGCTTTCTTT.

CDR3 residues: CASSLNRGDNYGYTF. DNA of the CDR3: TGTGCCAGCAGCTTGAACAGGGGGGATAACTATGGCTACACCTTC. The chain employs TRBV5-4 and TRBJ1-2; 8 bases line up with TRBD1. CDR1 and CDR2 (germline): SGHNT, YYREEE (reference sequence). The CDR3 loop spans 15 amino acids. V lost 1 base, J lost 1 base, and 3 bases stayed unmatched.

Only a few counts were recorded for this clone. The J gene is TRBJ2-4, the V gene TRBV7-9; 9 nucleotides align to TRBD1. The CDR3 sequence is 13 residues long. CDR1 and CDR2 (germline): SEHNR, FQNEAQ (reference sequence). V was pared by 5 bases and J by 8 bases, with 4 bases of the junction left unmatched. The CDR3 DNA follows: TGTGCCAGCAGCGATGACAGGGGGTACATTCAGTACTTC. Encoded protein: CASSDDRGYIQYF.